The 26 T cell receptor beta chains below come from one sample, sequenced in a study of CD8+ T cells in alopecia areata (dated by TCRdb to the late 2010s). The time point label on this specimen signifies: 4 weeks on oral tofacitinib. The treatment or condition label corresponds to: oral pan-JAK inhibitor, 5-10 mg twice daily. Library generation was performed with the immunoSEQ multiplex PCR assay. To provide template for TCR sequencing, every sample had RNA extracted and reverse transcribed into cDNA. TCRdb carries this immuneACCESS record with in-frame sequences only. Its versions omit some clonotypes, under half of them owing to an unresolved V gene in the studies checked, with the rest unexplained. This sample holds 160,000 or so clones; roughly two thirds were observed only once. The ten largest account for over 0.85% of the sample. The sample in question was CD4+ T cells sorted from blood, obtained at week 4, from a patient treated with tofacitinib. The receptors shown here come from a human donor with alopecia areata.

This chain uses TRBV5-1 with TRBJ1-6; D is ambiguous. The CDR3 covers 13 residues. CDR1 and CDR2 (germline): SGHRS, YFSETQ. V was cut by 7 bases and J by 7 bases, with 12 bases left in between. The CDR3: CASGPDSNSPLHF. CDR3 DNA: TGCGCCAGCGGCCCAGACTCCAATTCACCCCTCCACTTT.

The rearrangement uses TRBV6-5 and TRBJ1-1; no reliable D call. With 6 bases removed from V and 4 bases from J, the gap between germline ends came to 12 bases. Germline loops: CDR1 MNHEY, CDR2 SVGAGI. CDR3 length equals 13 residues. The CDR3 protein is CASRGMITTEAFF. DNA for the CDR3: TGTGCCAGCAGGGGGATGATCACCACTGAAGCTTTCTTT.

In its sample, this clone was seen a few times. V is TRBV11-2 and J is TRBJ2-3; the D is unclear. Trimming pared 5 bases from V and 3 bases from J, leaving 9 bases between. This CDR3 is built from 13 residues. The germline CDR1 and CDR2 sequences are SGHAT and FQNNGV. This CDR3 is CASSPLRTDTQYF. The CDR3, as DNA: TGTGCCAGCAGCCCACTCCGTACAGATACGCAGTATTTT. The variable domain in full, completed from reference TRBV11-2 and TRBJ2-3, reads EAGVAQSPRYKIIEKRQSVAFWCNPISGHATLYWYQQILGQGPKLLIQFQNNGVVDDSQLPKDRFSAERLKGVDSTLKIQPAKLEDSAVYLCASSPLRTDTQYFGPGTRLTVL.

This clone occurred a few times. V gene TRBV2 combines with J gene TRBJ2-5; 10 bases align to TRBD1. This CDR3 spans 14 amino acids. CDR1 is SNHLY, CDR2 FYNNEI, per germline. J gave up 2 bases and V 6 bases, and 3 bases lay outside the gene matches. CDR3 residues: CASRTGGRQETQYF. CDR3 nucleotide sequence: TGTGCCAGCAGGACAGGGGGCCGGCAAGAGACCCAGTACTTC. The variable domain in full, with the rest retrieved from reference TRBV2 and TRBJ2-5, is EPEVTQTPSHQVTQMGQEVILRCVPISNHLYFYWYRQILGQKVEFLVSFYNNEISEKSEIFDDQFSVERPDGSNFTLKIRSTKLEDSAMYFCASRTGGRQETQYFGPGTRLLVL.

J is TRBJ2-3 and V is TRBV7-9; a possible D gene is TRBD2 (6 bases). This CDR3 contains 14 residues. Trimming took 3 bases from V and 4 from J, leaving 11 bases between them. Germline CDR1 is SEHNR and CDR2 is FQNEAQ (reference sequence). In DNA, the CDR3 is TGTGCCAGCAGCTTTACGGGGGTGGCAGATACGCAGTATTTT. Translating gives CASSFTGVADTQYF.

This rearrangement joins TRBV29-1 to TRBJ2-3; the D is unclear. The CDR3 sequence is 12 residues long. CDR1 and CDR2 (germline): SQVTM, ANQGSEA. V gave up 3 bases and J gave up 2 bases, with 6 bases separating them. The CDR3 here is CSVDKPTDTQYF. The CDR3 bases are TGCAGCGTTGATAAGCCCACAGATACGCAGTATTTT.

The genes are TRBV30 and TRBJ2-6, with a weak D call TRBD2 (5 bases). The ends were cut back, 0 bases at V and 1 base at J, with 7 bases in the middle. Germline lookup yields CDR1 GTSNPN and CDR2 SVGIG (reference sequence). CDR3 length: 15 amino acids. CDR3 loop: CAWSVPGSGANVLTF. CDR3 DNA sequence: TGTGCCTGGAGTGTACCGGGGTCTGGGGCCAACGTCCTGACTTTC.

This clone was detected once. V gene TRBV29-1 combines with J gene TRBJ2-4; 9 bases line up with TRBD1. The CDR3 extends over 13 amino acids. The germline CDR1 and CDR2 sequences are SQVTM and ANQGSEA. With V trimmed by 6 bases and J by 6 bases, 6 bases remained unmatched. This CDR3 reads CSVTPGQGNIQYF. DNA for the CDR3: TGCAGCGTCACCCCGGGACAGGGAAACATTCAGTACTTC.

V and J are TRBV5-1 and TRBJ2-1; the D gene is possibly TRBD1 (5 bases). Trimming shortened V by 5 bases and J by 7 bases, and 13 bases separated the two germline ends. In germline, CDR1 is SGHRS, CDR2 YFSETQ. The CDR3 runs to 13 residues. Here the CDR3 reads CASSVGAGNEQFF. CDR3 nucleotide sequence: TGCGCCAGCAGTGTTGGGGCAGGGAATGAGCAGTTCTTC.

DNA for the CDR3: TGCGCCAGCAGCGACAGAGGGGACTCACCCCTCCACTTT. This encodes CASSDRGDSPLHF. The chain carries TRBV10-1 and TRBJ1-6, with a possible D match to TRBD1 (5 bases). The CDR3 has 13 amino acids. The germline gives CDR1 WNHNN, CDR2 SYGVQD (reference sequence). V was shortened by 6 bases and J by 10 bases, with 13 bases between the two germline ends.

The chain links TRBV5-1 to TRBJ2-1, with D uncertain. Between the trimmed V and J ends, which lost 2 bases and 6 bases, there was a span of 15 bases. The germline gives CDR1 SGHRS, CDR2 YFSETQ. The CDR3 runs 15 residues. The CDR3 DNA sequence: TGCGCCAGCAGCTTACTTCCCCAAGCCGGCAATGAGCAGTTCTTC. This translates into CASSLLPQAGNEQFF.

This clone was seen repeatedly, ten times or more. The chain joins TRBV4-1 to TRBJ1-3, with a possible D match to TRBD1 (5 bases). Germline CDR1 reads MGHRA; CDR2 reads YSYEKL. Trimming removed 1 base from V and 2 bases from J, with 15 bases in between. There are 17 residues in the CDR3. The CDR3 DNA sequence: TGCGCCAGCAGCCAAGCAACCGGGACCACGACTGGAAACACCATATATTTT. Its protein is CASSQATGTTTGNTIYF.

The chain couples TRBV11-1 to TRBJ2-1; 8 nucleotides agree with TRBD2. The V gene end was trimmed by 1 base and the J gene end by 5 bases; junction bases not matched to a gene: 4. The germline V gene encodes CDR1 SGHAT and CDR2 FQDESV (reference sequence). This CDR3 has 15 amino acids. DNA for the CDR3: TGTGCCAGCAGCTTAGGGAATAGCGGGGACAATGAGCAGTTCTTC. Amino acid sequence: CASSLGNSGDNEQFF.

The gene calls are TRBV29-1 and TRBJ1-2, with TRBD1 as a possible D gene (5 bases). V dropped 2 bases and J dropped 8 bases, with 15 bases sitting between them. The CDR3 loop spans 13 amino acids. In germline, CDR1 is SQVTM, CDR2 ANQGSEA. The CDR3, as DNA: TGCAGCGTTGAACGACAGAGCTCTCGAGGCTACACCTTC. Translated, it gives CSVERQSSRGYTF.

The V and J genes are TRBV4-3 and TRBJ1-2; D possibly corresponds to TRBD1 (5 bases). Per germline, CDR1 LGHNA and CDR2 YSLEER. Trimming took 1 base from V and 8 from J, leaving 11 bases between them. The CDR3 contains 13 residues. The CDR3 loop is CASSQGGGTGYTF. In DNA, the CDR3 is TGCGCCAGCAGCCAAGGGGGAGGGACCGGCTACACCTTC.

The count of this clone is one. The chain has TRBV9 and TRBJ2-5, with 7 bases matching TRBD2. The V gene's germline CDR1 is SGDLS and CDR2 YYNGEE. V shed 1 base and J 1 base; nucleotides not matched to a gene: 4. This CDR3 comprises 15 residues. CDR3 bases: TGTGCCAGCAGCGTATCGGCGGGAGTCCAAGAGACCCAGTACTTC. Translated, it gives CASSVSAGVQETQYF.

The chain combines TRBV25-1 with TRBJ1-5; no clear D gene. CDR3 length: 17 residues. Between the trimmed V and J ends, which lost 6 bases and 3 bases, there was a span of 21 bases. Germline assignment: CDR1 MGHDK and CDR2 SYGVNS. Written as DNA, the CDR3 is TGTGCCAGCAGGACCCTCTTGCCTCGGGCCACCAATCAGCCCCAGCATTTT. Amino acids: CASRTLLPRATNQPQHF.

The V and J genes are TRBV5-6 and TRBJ1-2; no definite D call. The CDR3 is 17 amino acids. V lost 4 bases to trimming and J lost 4 bases, with 23 bases between them. CDR1 is SGHDT and CDR2 is YYEEEE in the germline V gene. The CDR3 here is CASSPQGREPGPYGYTF. CDR3 nucleotides: TGTGCCAGCAGCCCGCAAGGTCGGGAACCGGGTCCCTATGGCTACACCTTC.

The V gene is TRBV5-6, the J gene TRBJ1-2, with TRBD1 as a possible D gene (5 bases). Germline loops: CDR1 SGHDT, CDR2 YYEEEE. CDR3 length: 15 amino acids. Deletions cut 4 bases from V and 3 bases from J, with 16 bases between. DNA for the CDR3: TGTGCCAGCAGCCCGGGAAAGGGGCGGGACTATGGCTACACCTTC. Its translation is CASSPGKGRDYGYTF.

DNA for the CDR3: TGTGCCAGTAGTAGGTTGGCGGGTAGCAATCAGCCCCAGCATTTT. Protein: CASSRLAGSNQPQHF. This chain uses TRBV19 with TRBJ1-5; no definite D call. The CDR3 covers 15 residues. Germline loops: CDR1 LNHDA, CDR2 SQIVND (reference sequence). The germline V and J ends were trimmed by 4 bases and 0 bases, with 10 bases remaining between them. The full variable domain, rest sourced from reference TRBV19 and TRBJ1-5, is DGGITQSPKYLFRKEGQNVTLSCEQNLNHDAMYWYRQDPGQGLRLIYYSQIVNDFQKGDIAEGYSVSREKKESFPLTVTSAQKNPTAFYLCASSRLAGSNQPQHFGDGTRLSIL.

The chain couples TRBV5-4 to TRBJ1-1; 9 bases align to TRBD1. The CDR3 contains 16 residues. The V gene's germline CDR1 is SGHNT and CDR2 YYREEE (reference sequence). The J segment lost 1 base and the V segment lost 5 bases, leaving 9 bases of the junction unmatched. CDR3 protein: CASSFGQGRANTEAFF. The DNA of the CDR3 is TGTGCCAGCAGTTTTGGACAGGGGAGGGCGAACACTGAAGCTTTCTTT.

This chain links TRBV29-1 with TRBJ2-1; 13 bases match TRBD2. The trim removed 4 bases at V and 2 bases at J, leaving 8 bases unmatched. Germline V lookup: CDR1 SQVTM, CDR2 ANQGSEA. The CDR3 covers 17 residues. CDR3 protein: CSVARTSGGLAYNEQFF. The CDR3 DNA is TGCAGCGTTGCCCGGACTAGCGGGGGCCTAGCCTACAATGAGCAGTTCTTC.

This clone was counted only a few times. The V call is TRBV6-5, the J call TRBJ2-7; D possibly matches TRBD1 or TRBD2 (7 bases each). Per the germline V gene, CDR1 is MNHEY and CDR2 is SVGAGI. This CDR3 contains 15 residues. The ends were cut back, 5 bases at V and 2 bases at J, with 16 bases in the middle. CDR3 coding DNA: TGTGCCAGCAGTCGCGGGAGAGGGACAGCCTACGAGCAGTACTTC. The encoded protein is CASSRGRGTAYEQYF.

The CDR3 is CASSLTTGIGYTF. Written as DNA, the CDR3 is TGTGCCAGCAGCCTCACCACGGGTATTGGCTACACCTTC. This chain links TRBV11-2 with TRBJ1-2; D unresolved. The CDR3 extends over 13 amino acids. The V gene's germline CDR1 is SGHAT and CDR2 FQNNGV. With 5 bases removed from V and 7 bases from J, the gap between germline ends came to 14 bases.

This clone was counted only a few times. The chain is built from TRBV11-2 and TRBJ1-2; D is unclear. Per germline, CDR1 SGHAT and CDR2 FQNNGV. This CDR3 contains 11 residues. The V end lost 3 bases, the J end lost 8 bases, and 7 bases lay between the germline ends. CDR3 DNA sequence: TGTGCCAGCAGCTTTAGGGCGGGCTACACCTTC. It encodes CASSFRAGYTF.

The chain couples TRBV4-1 to TRBJ1-2, with a possible D match to TRBD1 (5 bases). V lost 3 bases and J lost 8, with 16 bases in between. Germline values: CDR1 MGHRA, CDR2 YSYEKL. The CDR3 runs 14 residues. CDR3 nucleotides: TGCGCCAGCAGCCAGTCAGGGTTGCCCGTCGGCTACACCTTC. Its translation is CASSQSGLPVGYTF.